The rows below give T cell receptor beta chains drawn from one sample of a study of graft-versus-host responses after intestinal transplantation. TCRdb's copy holds only in-frame clones and misses some; the assay was immunoSEQ multiplex PCR. The sample carries about 13,000 clones, 30% to 40% recorded once. Sequencing used alloreactive CD4+ T cells from a mixed lymphocyte reaction culture, obtained before intestinal transplant. The receptors here all came from a human patient who received an intestinal transplant. Each CDR3 is given without its conserved first and last residue. For some rows the clone size is stated as once, few or many, or as a class when expanded; others skip it.

J gene: TRBJ2-3; V gene: TRBV29-1; clone size: few; CDR3 protein: SVATHRGWSTDTQY
J gene: TRBJ2-2; V gene: TRBV18; clone size: few; CDR3 protein: ASSLLQGLDTGELF
J gene: TRBJ1-2; V gene: TRBV18; clone size: .; CDR3 protein: ASSPPGQTNYGYT
J gene: TRBJ2-7; V gene: TRBV11-1; clone size: .; CDR3 protein: ASSLPGQGFSYYEQY
J gene: TRBJ2-7; V gene: TRBV10-3; clone size: medium-sized; CDR3 protein: AIRAGILTYEQY
J gene: TRBJ1-2; V gene: TRBV7-9; clone size: medium-sized; CDR3 protein: ASSSLIDIAYGYT
J gene: TRBJ1-2; V gene: TRBV9; clone size: few; CDR3 protein: ASSRPSTRGYT
J gene: TRBJ1-3; V gene: TRBV7-9; clone size: .; CDR3 protein: ASSPIYGGNTIY
J gene: TRBJ1-1; V gene: TRBV27; clone size: .; CDR3 protein: ASSLFGAANTEAF
J gene: TRBJ2-3; V gene: TRBV18; clone size: .; CDR3 protein: ASSTGLAATDTQY
J gene: TRBJ2-7; V gene: TRBV18; clone size: .; CDR3 protein: ASSSQGAGEQY
J gene: TRBJ2-7; V gene: TRBV7-9; clone size: .; CDR3 protein: ASSPRGGRGEQY
J gene: TRBJ1-2; V gene: TRBV6-5; clone size: .; CDR3 protein: ASSYGAWGGAGGYT
J gene: TRBJ2-1; V gene: TRBV19; clone size: few; CDR3 protein: ASSTYRGGSYNEQF
J gene: TRBJ2-7; V gene: TRBV7-9; clone size: .; CDR3 protein: ASSLADRGTYEQY
J gene: TRBJ2-1; V gene: TRBV5-1; clone size: .; CDR3 protein: ASSWTGTSGGAGSYNEQF
J gene: TRBJ1-1; V gene: TRBV30; clone size: medium-sized; CDR3 protein: AWISSLAVEAF
J gene: TRBJ2-5; V gene: TRBV7-2; clone size: .; CDR3 protein: ASSKQGAGSETQY
J gene: TRBJ1-5; V gene: TRBV19; clone size: medium-sized; CDR3 protein: ASSSGRGRADQPQH
J gene: TRBJ1-1; V gene: TRBV21-1; clone size: .; CDR3 protein: ASSSEDRESDTEAF
J gene: TRBJ1-1; V gene: TRBV20-1; clone size: .; CDR3 protein: RGQGGTEAF
J gene: TRBJ2-7; V gene: TRBV4-3; clone size: medium-sized; CDR3 protein: ASSQGEDRVDYEQY
J gene: TRBJ1-1; V gene: TRBV10-1; clone size: few; CDR3 protein: ASSESRLNYTEAF
J gene: TRBJ1-4; V gene: TRBV2; clone size: few; CDR3 protein: ASNPPRGATNEKLF
J gene: TRBJ2-5; V gene: TRBV19; clone size: .; CDR3 protein: ASSIDRGGGTQY
J gene: TRBJ1-2; V gene: TRBV6-6; clone size: .; CDR3 protein: ASSSPPHYGYT
J gene: TRBJ2-5; V gene: TRBV6-5; clone size: few; CDR3 protein: ASSRTRGETQY
J gene: TRBJ2-7; V gene: TRBV18; clone size: few; CDR3 protein: ASSSSVPREQY
J gene: TRBJ2-5; V gene: TRBV7-2; clone size: few; CDR3 protein: ASSLGGGGKTQY
J gene: TRBJ2-7; V gene: TRBV30; clone size: few; CDR3 protein: AWTHRDRASGSLLYEQY
J gene: TRBJ2-1; V gene: TRBV7-2; clone size: once; CDR3 protein: ASSSIYLNEQF
J gene: TRBJ2-7; V gene: TRBV27; clone size: .; CDR3 protein: ASSSQGSPPYEQY
J gene: TRBJ2-1; V gene: TRBV14; clone size: .; CDR3 protein: ASSRFQGANEQF
J gene: TRBJ2-7; V gene: TRBV7-9; clone size: few; CDR3 protein: ASAYGQRYEQY
J gene: TRBJ2-1; V gene: TRBV7-2; clone size: .; CDR3 protein: ASSPNVAGVVYNEQF
J gene: TRBJ2-3; V gene: TRBV7-2; clone size: .; CDR3 protein: ASSSRVGTQY
J gene: TRBJ2-7; V gene: TRBV21-1; clone size: .; CDR3 protein: ASTTMDSLGEQY
J gene: TRBJ2-3; V gene: TRBV14; clone size: .; CDR3 protein: ASSREQGEADTQY
J gene: TRBJ1-4; V gene: TRBV30; clone size: .; CDR3 protein: AWSVSATNEKLF
J gene: TRBJ1-5; V gene: TRBV7-2; clone size: .; CDR3 protein: ASSLVGTVISNQPQH
J gene: TRBJ2-2; V gene: TRBV18; clone size: few; CDR3 protein: ASSPRTSGVHISRAGELF
J gene: TRBJ2-3; V gene: TRBV7-7; clone size: few; CDR3 protein: ASSLGGTGTDTQY
J gene: TRBJ2-3; V gene: TRBV19; clone size: .; CDR3 protein: ASSVTGSTDTQY
J gene: TRBJ1-2; V gene: TRBV6-6; clone size: few; CDR3 protein: ASSYGTGLYGYT
J gene: TRBJ2-7; V gene: TRBV5-4; clone size: .; CDR3 protein: ASSLAGGVYEQY
J gene: TRBJ2-3; V gene: TRBV19; clone size: .; CDR3 protein: ASSMGKGADTQY
J gene: TRBJ2-7; V gene: TRBV5-1; clone size: .; CDR3 protein: ASSLGVMSKYEQY
J gene: TRBJ1-3; V gene: TRBV11-2; clone size: few; CDR3 protein: ASSVTGNTIY
J gene: TRBJ1-1; V gene: TRBV6-5; clone size: .; CDR3 protein: ASSYSRDRVNTEAF
J gene: TRBJ2-7; V gene: TRBV7-9; clone size: few; CDR3 protein: ASSSGLAGDNS
J gene: TRBJ1-5; V gene: TRBV19; clone size: few; CDR3 protein: ASNSGVSNQPQH
J gene: TRBJ1-2; V gene: TRBV19; clone size: .; CDR3 protein: ASRRAGEEYGYT
J gene: TRBJ1-6; V gene: TRBV4-3; clone size: .; CDR3 protein: ASSHGRGSDNSPLH
J gene: TRBJ2-6; V gene: TRBV7-9; clone size: .; CDR3 protein: ASSAGQGVSGANVLT
J gene: TRBJ2-3; V gene: TRBV2; clone size: .; CDR3 protein: ASSDSSYTDTQY
J gene: TRBJ1-1; V gene: TRBV7-9; clone size: few; CDR3 protein: ASSLGIGQGTTEAF